This T cell receptor (beta chain) appears in the sequencing data of a study of T cell responses to AZD1222 COVID-19 vaccine. Of note for this clone: The antigen remains unidentified.

Here immunoSEQ multiplex PCR was the method, and the copy in TCRdb shows in-frame clones only, minus some. The sample includes about 93,000 clones, under 90% seen only once; the top ten take about 2.6%. Whole-study findings and limits: Among AZD1222 vaccinees, only 5 to 7 were seropositive at baseline. Spike was spanned by vaccine-associated CD4 TCRs, which were dominant at 160-218 and 743-854.

Germline V lookup: CDR1 LGHNT, CDR2 FRNRAP. The V gene lost 1 base and the J gene lost 4 bases, with 7 bases spanning the gap. This CDR3 region has 13 residues. The material was peripheral blood, obtained on day 0 of MenACWY control vaccination. This receptor was obtained from an adult in good health. This chain joins TRBV12-5 and TRBJ1-2, with D maybe TRBD1 (5 bases). The CDR3: CASGLGGPYGYTF. The DNA of the CDR3 is TGTGCTAGTGGTTTGGGGGGACCCTATGGCTACACCTTC. Drawing the rest from reference TRBV12-5 and TRBJ1-2, the complete variable domain is DARVTQTPRHKVTEMGQEVTMRCQPILGHNTVFWYRQTMMQGLELLAYFRNRAPLDDSGMPKDRFSAEMPDATLATLKIQPSEPRDSAVYFCASGLGGPYGYTFGSGTRLTVV.